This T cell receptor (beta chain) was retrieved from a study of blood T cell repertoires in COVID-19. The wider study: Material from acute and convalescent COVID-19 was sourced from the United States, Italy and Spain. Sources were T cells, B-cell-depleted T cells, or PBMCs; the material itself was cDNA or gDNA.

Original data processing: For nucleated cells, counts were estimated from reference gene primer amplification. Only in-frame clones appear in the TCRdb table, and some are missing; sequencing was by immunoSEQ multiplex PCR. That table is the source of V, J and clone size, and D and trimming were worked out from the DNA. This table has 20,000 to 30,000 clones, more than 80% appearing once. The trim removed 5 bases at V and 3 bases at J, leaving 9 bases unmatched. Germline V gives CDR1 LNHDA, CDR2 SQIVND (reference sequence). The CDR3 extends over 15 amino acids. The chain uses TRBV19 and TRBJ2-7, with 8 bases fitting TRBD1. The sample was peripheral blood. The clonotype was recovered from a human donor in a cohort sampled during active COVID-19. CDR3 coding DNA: TGTGCCAGTAGTCTAAGACAGGGGCTAAACTACGAGCAGTACTTC. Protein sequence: CASSLRQGLNYEQYF.